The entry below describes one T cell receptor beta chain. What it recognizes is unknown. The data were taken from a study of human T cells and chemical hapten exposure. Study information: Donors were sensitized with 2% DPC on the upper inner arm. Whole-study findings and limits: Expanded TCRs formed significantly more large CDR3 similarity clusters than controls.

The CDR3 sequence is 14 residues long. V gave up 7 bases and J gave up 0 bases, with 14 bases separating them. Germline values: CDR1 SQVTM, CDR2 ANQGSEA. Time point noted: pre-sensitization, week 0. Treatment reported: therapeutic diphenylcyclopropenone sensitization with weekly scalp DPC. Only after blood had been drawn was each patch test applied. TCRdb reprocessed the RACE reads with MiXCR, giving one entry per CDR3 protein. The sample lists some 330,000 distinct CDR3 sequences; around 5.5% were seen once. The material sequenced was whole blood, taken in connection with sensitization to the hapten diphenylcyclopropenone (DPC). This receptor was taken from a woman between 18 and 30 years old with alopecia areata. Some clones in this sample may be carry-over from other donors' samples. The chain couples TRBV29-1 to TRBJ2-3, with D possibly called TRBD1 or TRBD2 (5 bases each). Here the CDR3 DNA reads TGCAGCGCAGCAGGGACCTCTAGCACAGATACGCAGTATTTT. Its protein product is CSAAGTSSTDTQYF.